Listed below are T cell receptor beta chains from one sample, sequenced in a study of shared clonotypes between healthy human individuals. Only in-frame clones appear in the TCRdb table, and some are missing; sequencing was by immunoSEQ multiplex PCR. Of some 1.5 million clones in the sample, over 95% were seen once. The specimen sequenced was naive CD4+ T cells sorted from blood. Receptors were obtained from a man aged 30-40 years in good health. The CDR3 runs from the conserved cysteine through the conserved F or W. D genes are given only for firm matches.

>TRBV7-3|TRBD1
CASSKGAAETQYF
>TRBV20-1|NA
CSARGQRTAVF
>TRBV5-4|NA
CASSSRVTGELFF
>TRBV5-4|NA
CASSLGLVNEQYF
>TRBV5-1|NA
CASSLIGFGNTEAFF
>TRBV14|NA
CASSHREGGLYTEAFF
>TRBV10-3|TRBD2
CAIRGLAGNEQFF
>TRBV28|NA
CASSRKIGREQYF
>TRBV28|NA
CASSSRDEQYF
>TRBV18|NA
CASSPSRVGPGETQYF
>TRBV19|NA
CASSLSYQPQHF
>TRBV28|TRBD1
CASRDGQGLNYGYTF
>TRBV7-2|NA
CASSTTVLEAFF
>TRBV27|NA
CASSPQSQNRAGEKLFF
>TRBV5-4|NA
CASSLSGLGDEQFF
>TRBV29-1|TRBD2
CSVDPSGRSSWGTGELFF
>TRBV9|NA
CASSVAAGNTEAFF
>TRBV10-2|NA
CASRLQGSKNIQYF
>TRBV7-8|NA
CASSLVEGGPYNEQFF
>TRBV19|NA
CASSIWGQVETQYF
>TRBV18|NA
CASSLQAVNTEAFF
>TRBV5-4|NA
CASTWKGTDTQYF
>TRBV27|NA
CASSLGRFASSRSYNEQFF
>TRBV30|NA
CAWTGGYGYTF
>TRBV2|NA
CASRNEGTQYF
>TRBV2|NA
CASRDTNYEQYF
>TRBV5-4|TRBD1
CASSRNRDRVREQYF
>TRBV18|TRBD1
CASSPIPLGQDQETQYF